This record concerns one T cell receptor (beta chain) sequence. Its antigen is unknown. This sample was included in a study of cytotoxic CD8 clonotypes in ibrutinib-treated CLL. Overall study context: Of the patients, about 12 were relapsed/refractory, roughly 15 treatment-naive and 17 to 18 IGHV unmutated.

PBMCs that had been cryopreserved were the source of roughly 2 micrograms of genomic DNA for TCR beta libraries. Whole-study findings and limits: Pretreatment clonality was elevated relative to age-matched healthy donors and paralleled circulating CD8+ T-cell counts.

Sequencing was designed to attain a depth spanning 1 in 200,000 to 1 in 1 million T cells. Profiling relied on immunoSEQ multiplex PCR, and the TCRdb table lists in-frame clones only, not all of them. The top ten clones hold approximately 15% of a sample with 55,000 to 80,000 clones, approximately 62% of them seen once. Trimming took off 5 bases at V and 8 bases at J, with 6 bases between the two ends. The CDR3 is 10 residues long. Per germline, CDR1 MDHEN and CDR2 SYDVKM. The sequencing here drew on PBMCs, taken after 12 months of ibrutinib treatment. The TCR sequence derives from a human donor with chronic lymphocytic leukemia. This sequence joins TRBV28 and TRBJ1-2; D gene unclear. This CDR3 reads CASSSGGYTF. The CDR3 DNA follows: TGTGCCAGCAGTAGCGGGGGCTACACCTTC.